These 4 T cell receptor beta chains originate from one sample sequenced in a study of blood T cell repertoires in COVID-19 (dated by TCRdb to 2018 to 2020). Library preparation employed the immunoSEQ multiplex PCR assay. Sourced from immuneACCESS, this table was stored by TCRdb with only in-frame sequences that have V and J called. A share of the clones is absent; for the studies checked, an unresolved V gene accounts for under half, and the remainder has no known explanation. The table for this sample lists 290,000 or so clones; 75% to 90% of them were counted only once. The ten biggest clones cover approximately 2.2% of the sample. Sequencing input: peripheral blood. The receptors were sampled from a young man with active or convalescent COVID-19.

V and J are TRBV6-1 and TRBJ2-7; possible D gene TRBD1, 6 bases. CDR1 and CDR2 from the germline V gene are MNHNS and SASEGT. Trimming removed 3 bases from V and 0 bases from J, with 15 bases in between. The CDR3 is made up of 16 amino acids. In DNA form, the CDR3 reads TGTGCCAGCAGTGATAGGGGGACCCCCAGCTCCTACGAGCAGTACTTC. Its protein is CASSDRGTPSSYEQYF.

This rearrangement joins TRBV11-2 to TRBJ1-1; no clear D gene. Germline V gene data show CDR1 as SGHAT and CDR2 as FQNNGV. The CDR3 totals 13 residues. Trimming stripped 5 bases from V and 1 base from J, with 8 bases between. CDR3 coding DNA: TGTGCCAGCAGCACGTACAGGAACACTGAAGCTTTCTTT. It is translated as CASSTYRNTEAFF.

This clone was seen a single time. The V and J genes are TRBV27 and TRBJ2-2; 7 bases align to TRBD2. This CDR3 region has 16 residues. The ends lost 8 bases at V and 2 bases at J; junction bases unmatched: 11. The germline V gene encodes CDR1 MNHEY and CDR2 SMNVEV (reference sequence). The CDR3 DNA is TGTGCCAGCGGACTCATAGTAGCGGGCAACACCGGGGAGCTGTTTTTT. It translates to CASGLIVAGNTGELFF.

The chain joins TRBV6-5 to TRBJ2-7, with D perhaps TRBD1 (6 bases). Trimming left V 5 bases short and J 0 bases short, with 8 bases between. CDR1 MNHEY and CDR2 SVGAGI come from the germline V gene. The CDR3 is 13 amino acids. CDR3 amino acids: CASSRDISYEQYF. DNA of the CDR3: TGTGCCAGCAGTAGGGACATCTCCTACGAGCAGTACTTC.